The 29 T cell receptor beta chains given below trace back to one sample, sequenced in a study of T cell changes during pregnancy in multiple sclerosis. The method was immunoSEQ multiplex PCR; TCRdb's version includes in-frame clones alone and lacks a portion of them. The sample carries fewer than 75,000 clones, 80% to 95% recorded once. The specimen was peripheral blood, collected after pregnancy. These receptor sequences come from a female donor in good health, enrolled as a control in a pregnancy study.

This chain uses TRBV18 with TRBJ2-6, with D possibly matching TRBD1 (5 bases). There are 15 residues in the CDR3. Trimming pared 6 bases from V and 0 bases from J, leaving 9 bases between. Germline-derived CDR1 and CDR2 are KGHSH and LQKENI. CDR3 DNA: TGTGCCAGCTCGTCGACAGCCTCTGGGGCCAACGTCCTGACTTTC. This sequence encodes CASSSTASGANVLTF. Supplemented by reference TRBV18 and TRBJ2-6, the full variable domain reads NAGVMQNPRHLVRRRGQEARLRCSPMKGHSHVYWYRQLPEEGLKFMVYLQKENIIDESGMPKERFSAEFPKEGPSILRIQQVVRGDSAAYFCASSSTASGANVLTFGAGSRLTVL.

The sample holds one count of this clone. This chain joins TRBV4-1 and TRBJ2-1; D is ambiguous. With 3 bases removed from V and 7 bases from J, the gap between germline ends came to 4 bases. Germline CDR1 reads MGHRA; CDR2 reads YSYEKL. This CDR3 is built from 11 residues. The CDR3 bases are TGCGCCAGCAGCCACTTTAATGAGCAGTTCTTC. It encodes CASSHFNEQFF.

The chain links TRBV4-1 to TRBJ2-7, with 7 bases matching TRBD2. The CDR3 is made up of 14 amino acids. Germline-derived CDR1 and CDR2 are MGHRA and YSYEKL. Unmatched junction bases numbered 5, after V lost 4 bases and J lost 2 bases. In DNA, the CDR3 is TGCGCCAGCAGCCCCTCTAGCGGACCCTACGAGCAGTACTTC. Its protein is CASSPSSGPYEQYF.

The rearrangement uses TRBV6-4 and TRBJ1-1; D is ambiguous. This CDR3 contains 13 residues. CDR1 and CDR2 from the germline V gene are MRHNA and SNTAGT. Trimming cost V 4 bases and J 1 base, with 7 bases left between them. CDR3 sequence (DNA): TGTGCCAGCAGTGGTAGCGCGAACACTGAAGCTTTCTTT. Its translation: CASSGSANTEAFF.

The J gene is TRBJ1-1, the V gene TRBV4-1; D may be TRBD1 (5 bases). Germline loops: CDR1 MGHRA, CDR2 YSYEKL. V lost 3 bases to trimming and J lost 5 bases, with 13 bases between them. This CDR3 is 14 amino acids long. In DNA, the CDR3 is TGCGCCAGCAGCCAGGGGCCCGAGAGGACTGAAGCTTTCTTT. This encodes CASSQGPERTEAFF.

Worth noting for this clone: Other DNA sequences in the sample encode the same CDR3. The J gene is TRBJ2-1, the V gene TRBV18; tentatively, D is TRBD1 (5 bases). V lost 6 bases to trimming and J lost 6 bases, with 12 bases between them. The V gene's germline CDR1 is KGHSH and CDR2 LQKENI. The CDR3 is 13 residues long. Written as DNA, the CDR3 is TGTGCCAGCTCCCCCTCAGGGTCCAATGAGCAGTTCTTC. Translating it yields CASSPSGSNEQFF. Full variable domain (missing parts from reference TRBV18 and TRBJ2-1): NAGVMQNPRHLVRRRGQEARLRCSPMKGHSHVYWYRQLPEEGLKFMVYLQKENIIDESGMPKERFSAEFPKEGPSILRIQQVVRGDSAAYFCASSPSGSNEQFFGPGTRLTVL.

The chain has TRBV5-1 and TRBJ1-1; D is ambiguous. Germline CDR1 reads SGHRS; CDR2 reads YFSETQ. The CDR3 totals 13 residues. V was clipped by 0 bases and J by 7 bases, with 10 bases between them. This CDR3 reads CASSLGEGFEAFF. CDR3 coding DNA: TGCGCCAGCAGCTTGGGAGAGGGCTTTGAAGCTTTCTTT.

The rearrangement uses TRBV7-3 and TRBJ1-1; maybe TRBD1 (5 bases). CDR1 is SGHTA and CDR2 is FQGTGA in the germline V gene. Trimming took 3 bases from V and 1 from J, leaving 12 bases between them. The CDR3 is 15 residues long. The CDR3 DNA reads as TGTGCCAGCAGCTTTTCATTCAGGGAGAACACTGAAGCTTTCTTT. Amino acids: CASSFSFRENTEAFF.

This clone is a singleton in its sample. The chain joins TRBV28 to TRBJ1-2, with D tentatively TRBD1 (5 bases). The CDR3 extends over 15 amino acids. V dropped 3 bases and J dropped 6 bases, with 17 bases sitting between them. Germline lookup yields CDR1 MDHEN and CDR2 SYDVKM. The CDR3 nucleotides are TGTGCCAGCAGTTTTCTAGTAAATGGGGGGAATGGCTACACCTTC. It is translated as CASSFLVNGGNGYTF.

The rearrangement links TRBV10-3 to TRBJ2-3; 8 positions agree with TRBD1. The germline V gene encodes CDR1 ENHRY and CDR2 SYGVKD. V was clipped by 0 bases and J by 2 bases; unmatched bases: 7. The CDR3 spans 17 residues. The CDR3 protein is CAISESFGQGITDTQYF. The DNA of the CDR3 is TGTGCCATCAGTGAGTCGTTCGGACAGGGCATCACAGATACGCAGTATTTT.

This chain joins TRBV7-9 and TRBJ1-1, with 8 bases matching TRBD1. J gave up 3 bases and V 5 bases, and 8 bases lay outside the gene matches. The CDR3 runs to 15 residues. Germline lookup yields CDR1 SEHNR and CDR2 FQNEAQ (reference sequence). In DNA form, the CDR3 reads TGTGCCAGCAGCCCGATCAGACAGGGGTACACTGAAGCTTTCTTT. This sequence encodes CASSPIRQGYTEAFF. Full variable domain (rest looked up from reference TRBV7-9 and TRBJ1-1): DTGVSQNPRHKITKRGQNVTFRCDPISEHNRLYWYRQTLGQGPEFLTYFQNEAQLEKSRLLSDRFSAERPKGSFSTLEIQRTEQGDSAMYLCASSPIRQGYTEAFFGQGTRLTVV.

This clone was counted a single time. This CDR3 is CAISERENTGELFF. CDR3 in DNA: TGTGCCATCAGTGAGAGAGAGAACACCGGGGAGCTGTTTTTT. The chain has TRBV10-3 and TRBJ2-2, with unresolved D. Germline V CDR1 and CDR2: ENHRY, SYGVKD. With 2 bases removed from V and 1 base from J, the gap between germline ends came to 5 bases. The CDR3 loop spans 14 amino acids.

The DNA of the CDR3 is TGTGCCAGCAGCGTAGGACAGGCTAGCAATCAGCCCCAGCATTTT. Its protein is CASSVGQASNQPQHF. V usage is TRBV9 and J usage is TRBJ1-5; TRBD1 is a possible D gene (6 bases). This CDR3 spans 15 amino acids. Germline values: CDR1 SGDLS, CDR2 YYNGEE. The V gene lost 0 bases and the J gene lost 0 bases, with 7 bases spanning the gap.

CDR3 nucleotides: TGTGCCAGCAGTTTTTCGGCAGCGGCTAGCACAGATACGCAGTATTTT. Translating gives CASSFSAAASTDTQYF. The V gene is TRBV2, the J gene TRBJ2-3, with D possibly being TRBD2 (5 bases). The germline CDR1 and CDR2 sequences are SNHLY and FYNNEI. The ends were cut back, 5 bases at V and 0 bases at J, with 15 bases in the middle. The CDR3 is 16 residues long. Together with reference TRBV2 and TRBJ2-3, the CDR3 gives the full variable domain: EPEVTQTPSHQVTQMGQEVILRCVPISNHLYFYWYRQILGQKVEFLVSFYNNEISEKSEIFDDQFSVERPDGSNFTLKIRSTKLEDSAMYFCASSFSAAASTDTQYFGPGTRLTVL.

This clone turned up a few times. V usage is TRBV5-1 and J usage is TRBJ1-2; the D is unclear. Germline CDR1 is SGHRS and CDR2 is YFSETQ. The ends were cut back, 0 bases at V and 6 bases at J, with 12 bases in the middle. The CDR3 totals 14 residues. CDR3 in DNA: TGCGCCAGCAGCTTGGTCCCCGGTGGGCATGGCTACACCTTC. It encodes CASSLVPGGHGYTF.

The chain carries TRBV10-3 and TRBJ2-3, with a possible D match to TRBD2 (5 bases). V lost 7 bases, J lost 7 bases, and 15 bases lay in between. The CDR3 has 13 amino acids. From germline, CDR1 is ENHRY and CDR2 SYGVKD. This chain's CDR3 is CAINNGSSNTQYF. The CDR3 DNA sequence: TGTGCCATCAACAATGGGAGCTCGAATACGCAGTATTTT.

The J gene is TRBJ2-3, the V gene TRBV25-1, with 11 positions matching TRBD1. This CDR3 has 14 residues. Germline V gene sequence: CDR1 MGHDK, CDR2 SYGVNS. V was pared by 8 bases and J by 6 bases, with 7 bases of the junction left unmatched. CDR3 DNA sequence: TGTGCCAGCGGGGGACAGGGGGGATGGGATACGCAGTATTTT. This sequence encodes CASGGQGGWDTQYF.

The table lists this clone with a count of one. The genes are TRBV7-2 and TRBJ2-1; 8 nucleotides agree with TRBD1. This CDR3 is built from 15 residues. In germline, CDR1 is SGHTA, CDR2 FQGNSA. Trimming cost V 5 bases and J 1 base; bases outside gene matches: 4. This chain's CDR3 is CASSTDRGSYNEQFF. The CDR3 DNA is TGTGCCAGCAGCACTGACAGGGGATCCTACAATGAGCAGTTCTTC. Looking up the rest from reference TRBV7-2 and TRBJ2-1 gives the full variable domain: GAGVSQSPSNKVTEKGKDVELRCDPISGHTALYWYRQSLGQGLEFLIYFQGNSAPDKSGLPSDRFSAERTGGSVSTLTIQRTQQEDSAVYLCASSTDRGSYNEQFFGPGTRLTVL.

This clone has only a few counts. Here the CDR3 reads CASSPGAGEYQPQHF. In DNA, the CDR3 is TGTGCCAGCAGCCCCGGGGCAGGGGAGTATCAGCCCCAGCATTTT. This sequence joins TRBV9 and TRBJ1-5; possibly TRBD1 for D (6 bases). CDR1 is SGDLS, CDR2 YYNGEE, per germline. This CDR3 contains 15 residues. V dropped 4 bases and J dropped 5 bases, with 16 bases sitting between them.

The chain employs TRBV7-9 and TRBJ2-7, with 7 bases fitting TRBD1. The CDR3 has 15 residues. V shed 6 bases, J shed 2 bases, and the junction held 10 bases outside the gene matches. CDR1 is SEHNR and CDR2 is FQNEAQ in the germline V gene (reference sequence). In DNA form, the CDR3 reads TGTGCCAGCAGTCCAAGGGACAGAGACACCTACGAGCAGTACTTC. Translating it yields CASSPRDRDTYEQYF.

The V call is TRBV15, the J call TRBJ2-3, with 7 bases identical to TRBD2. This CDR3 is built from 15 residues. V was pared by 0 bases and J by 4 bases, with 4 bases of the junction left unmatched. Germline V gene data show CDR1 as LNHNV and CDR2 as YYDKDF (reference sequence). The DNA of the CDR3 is TGTGCCACCAGCAGAGATGGGGGGGGGTCAGATACGCAGTATTTT. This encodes CATSRDGGGSDTQYF.

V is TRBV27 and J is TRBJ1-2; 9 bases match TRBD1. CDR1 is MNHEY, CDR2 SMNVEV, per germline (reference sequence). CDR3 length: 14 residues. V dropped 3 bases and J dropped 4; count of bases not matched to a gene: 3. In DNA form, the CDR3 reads TGTGCCAGCAGTTTTTCGGGACAGGGCTATGGCTACACCTTC. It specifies CASSFSGQGYGYTF.

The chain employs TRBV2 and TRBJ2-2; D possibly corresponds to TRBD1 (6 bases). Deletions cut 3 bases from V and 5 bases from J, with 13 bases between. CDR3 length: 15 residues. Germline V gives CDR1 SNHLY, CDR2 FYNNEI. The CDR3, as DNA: TGTGCCAGCAGTGACATCAGGGGTGGAACCGGGGAGCTGTTTTTT. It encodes CASSDIRGGTGELFF.

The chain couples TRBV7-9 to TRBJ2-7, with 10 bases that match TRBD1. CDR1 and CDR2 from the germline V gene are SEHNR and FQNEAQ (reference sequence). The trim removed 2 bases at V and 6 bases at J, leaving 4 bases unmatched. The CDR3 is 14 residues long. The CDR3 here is CASSLSGTGVEQYF. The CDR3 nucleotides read TGTGCCAGCAGCTTATCCGGGACAGGGGTCGAGCAGTACTTC.

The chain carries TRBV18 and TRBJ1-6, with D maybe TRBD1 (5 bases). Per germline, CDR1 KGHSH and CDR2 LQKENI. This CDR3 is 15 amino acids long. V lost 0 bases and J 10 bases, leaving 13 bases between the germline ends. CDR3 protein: CASSPPETGGSPLHF. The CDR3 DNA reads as TGTGCCAGCTCACCACCGGAAACAGGTGGATCACCCCTCCACTTT.

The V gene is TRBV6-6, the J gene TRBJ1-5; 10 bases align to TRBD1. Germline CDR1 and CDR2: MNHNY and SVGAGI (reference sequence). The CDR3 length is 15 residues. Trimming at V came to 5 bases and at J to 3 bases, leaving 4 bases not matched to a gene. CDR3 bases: TGTGCCAGCAGTCCGGGACAGGGGAACAATCAGCCCCAGCATTTT. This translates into CASSPGQGNNQPQHF.

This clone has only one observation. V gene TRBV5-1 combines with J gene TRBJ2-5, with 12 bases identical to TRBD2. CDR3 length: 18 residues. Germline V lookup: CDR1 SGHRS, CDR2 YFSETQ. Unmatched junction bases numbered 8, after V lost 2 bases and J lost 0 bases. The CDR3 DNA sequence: TGCGCCAGCAGCTTAGGGACTAGCGGGTTCCTGTACCAAGAGACCCAGTACTTC. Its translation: CASSLGTSGFLYQETQYF.

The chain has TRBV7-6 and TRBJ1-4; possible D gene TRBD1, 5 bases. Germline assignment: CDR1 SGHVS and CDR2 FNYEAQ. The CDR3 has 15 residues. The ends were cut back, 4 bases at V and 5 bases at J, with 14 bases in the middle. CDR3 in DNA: TGTGCCAGCAGCTCGAGTCGGGCAGGGAATGAAAAACTGTTTTTT. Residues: CASSSSRAGNEKLFF.

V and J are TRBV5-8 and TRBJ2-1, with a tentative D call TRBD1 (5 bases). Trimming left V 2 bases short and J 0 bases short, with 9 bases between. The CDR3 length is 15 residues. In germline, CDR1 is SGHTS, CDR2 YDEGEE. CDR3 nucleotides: TGTGCCAGCAGCTTCGACAGAAGCTCCTACAATGAGCAGTTCTTC. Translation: CASSFDRSSYNEQFF.